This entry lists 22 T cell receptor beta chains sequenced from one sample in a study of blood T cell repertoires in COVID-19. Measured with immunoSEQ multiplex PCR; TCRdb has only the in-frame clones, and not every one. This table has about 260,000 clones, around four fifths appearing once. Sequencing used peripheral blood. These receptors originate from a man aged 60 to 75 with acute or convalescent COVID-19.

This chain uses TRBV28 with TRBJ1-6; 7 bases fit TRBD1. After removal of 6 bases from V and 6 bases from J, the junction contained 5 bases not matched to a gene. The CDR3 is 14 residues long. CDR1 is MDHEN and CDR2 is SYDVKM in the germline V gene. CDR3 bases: TGTGCCAGCAGGTACCGGGACAGTAATTCACCCCTCCACTTT. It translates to CASRYRDSNSPLHF.

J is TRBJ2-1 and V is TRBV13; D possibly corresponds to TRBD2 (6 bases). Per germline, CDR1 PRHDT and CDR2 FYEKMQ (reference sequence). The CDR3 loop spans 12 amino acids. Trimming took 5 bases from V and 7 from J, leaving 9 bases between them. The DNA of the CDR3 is TGTGCCAGCAGCCTGACTAGTAATGAGCAGTTCTTC. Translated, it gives CASSLTSNEQFF.

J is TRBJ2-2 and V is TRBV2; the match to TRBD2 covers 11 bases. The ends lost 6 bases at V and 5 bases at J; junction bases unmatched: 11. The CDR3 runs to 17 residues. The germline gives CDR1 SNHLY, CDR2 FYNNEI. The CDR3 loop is CASSSTTSGSDTGELFF. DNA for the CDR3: TGTGCCAGCAGCTCCACCACTAGCGGGAGCGATACCGGGGAGCTGTTTTTT.

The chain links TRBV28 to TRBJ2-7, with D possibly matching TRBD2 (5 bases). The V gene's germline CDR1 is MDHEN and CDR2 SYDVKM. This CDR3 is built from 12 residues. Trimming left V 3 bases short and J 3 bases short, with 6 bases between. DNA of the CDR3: TGTGCCAGCAGTTTCGGGGACTACGAGCAGTACTTC. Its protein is CASSFGDYEQYF.

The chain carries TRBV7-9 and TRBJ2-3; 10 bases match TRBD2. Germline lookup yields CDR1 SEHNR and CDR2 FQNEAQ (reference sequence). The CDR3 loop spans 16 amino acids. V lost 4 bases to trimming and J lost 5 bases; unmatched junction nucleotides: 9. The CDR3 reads CASSSWVVAGGDTQYF. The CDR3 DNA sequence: TGTGCCAGCAGCTCATGGGTTGTAGCGGGGGGAGATACGCAGTATTTT. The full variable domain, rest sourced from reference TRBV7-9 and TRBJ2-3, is DTGVSQNPRHKITKRGQNVTFRCDPISEHNRLYWYRQTLGQGPEFLTYFQNEAQLEKSRLLSDRFSAERPKGSFSTLEIQRTEQGDSAMYLCASSSWVVAGGDTQYFGPGTRLTVL.

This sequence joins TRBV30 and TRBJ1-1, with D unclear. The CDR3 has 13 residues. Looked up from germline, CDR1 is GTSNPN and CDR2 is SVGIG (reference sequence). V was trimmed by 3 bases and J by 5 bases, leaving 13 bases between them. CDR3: CAWSLQLGTEAFF. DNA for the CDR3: TGTGCCTGGAGCCTTCAGCTCGGGACTGAAGCTTTCTTT.

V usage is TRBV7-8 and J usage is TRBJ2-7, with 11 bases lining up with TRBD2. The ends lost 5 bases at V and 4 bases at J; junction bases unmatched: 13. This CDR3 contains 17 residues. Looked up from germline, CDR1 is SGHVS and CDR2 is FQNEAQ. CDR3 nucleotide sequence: TGTGCCAGCAGCCTCACTAGCGGGGGTACTGGATCGTACGAGCAGTACTTC. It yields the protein CASSLTSGGTGSYEQYF.

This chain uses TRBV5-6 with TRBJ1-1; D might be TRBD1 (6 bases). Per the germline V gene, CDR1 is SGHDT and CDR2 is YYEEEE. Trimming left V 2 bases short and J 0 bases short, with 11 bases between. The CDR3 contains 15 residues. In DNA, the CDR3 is TGTGCCAGCAGCTTTGGACAGACGTTGAACACTGAAGCTTTCTTT. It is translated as CASSFGQTLNTEAFF.

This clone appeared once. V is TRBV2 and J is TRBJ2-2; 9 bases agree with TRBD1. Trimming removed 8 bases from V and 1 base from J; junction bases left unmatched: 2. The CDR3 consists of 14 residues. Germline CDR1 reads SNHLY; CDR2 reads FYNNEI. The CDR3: CASEDRGNTGELFF. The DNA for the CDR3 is TGTGCCAGCGAGGACAGGGGGAACACCGGGGAGCTGTTTTTT. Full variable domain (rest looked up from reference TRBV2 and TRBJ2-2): EPEVTQTPSHQVTQMGQEVILRCVPISNHLYFYWYRQILGQKVEFLVSFYNNEISEKSEIFDDQFSVERPDGSNFTLKIRSTKLEDSAMYFCASEDRGNTGELFFGEGSRLTVL.

In nucleotides, the CDR3 is TGCGCCAGCAGTGAAGCTAGCGGGGGAAACACCGGGGAGCTGTTTTTT. This translates into CASSEASGGNTGELFF. The J gene is TRBJ2-2, the V gene TRBV10-1, with 10 bases matching TRBD2. In germline, CDR1 is WNHNN, CDR2 SYGVQD (reference sequence). V shed 3 bases, J shed 2 bases, and the junction held 3 bases outside the gene matches. The CDR3 sequence is 16 residues long.

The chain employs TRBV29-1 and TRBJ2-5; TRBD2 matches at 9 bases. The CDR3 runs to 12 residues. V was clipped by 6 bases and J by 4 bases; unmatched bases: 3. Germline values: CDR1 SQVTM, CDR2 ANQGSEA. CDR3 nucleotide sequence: TGCAGCGTGCGGGGGGGCCCAGAGACCCAGTACTTC. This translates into CSVRGGPETQYF.

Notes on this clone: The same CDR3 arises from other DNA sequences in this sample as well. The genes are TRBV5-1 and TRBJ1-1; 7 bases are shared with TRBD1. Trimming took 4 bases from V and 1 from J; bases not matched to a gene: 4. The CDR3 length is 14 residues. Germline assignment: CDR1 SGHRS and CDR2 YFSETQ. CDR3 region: CASSRDRPNTEAFF. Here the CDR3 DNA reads TGCGCCAGCAGCAGGGACAGACCGAACACTGAAGCTTTCTTT. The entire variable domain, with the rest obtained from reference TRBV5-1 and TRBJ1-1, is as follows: KAGVTQTPRYLIKTRGQQVTLSCSPISGHRSVSWYQQTPGQGLQFLFEYFSETQRNKGNFPGRFSGRQFSNSRSEMNVSTLELGDSALYLCASSRDRPNTEAFFGQGTRLTVV.

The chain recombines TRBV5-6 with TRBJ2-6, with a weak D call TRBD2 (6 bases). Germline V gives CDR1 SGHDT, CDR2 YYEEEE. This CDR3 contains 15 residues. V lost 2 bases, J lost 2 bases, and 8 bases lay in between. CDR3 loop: CASSFREPGANVLTF. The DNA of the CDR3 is TGTGCCAGCAGCTTCCGGGAGCCTGGGGCCAACGTCCTGACTTTC.

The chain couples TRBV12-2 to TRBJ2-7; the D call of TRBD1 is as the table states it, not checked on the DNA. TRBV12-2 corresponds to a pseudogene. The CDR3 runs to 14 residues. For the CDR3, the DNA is TGTGCAAGTCGCTTGGGGGACAGGGACTACGAGCAGTACTTC. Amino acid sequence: CASRLGDRDYEQYF.

The CDR3 DNA is TGTGCCACAACCCTTGCGGGGGGGACCTACAATGAGCAGTTCTTC. It codes for CATTLAGGTYNEQFF. This sequence joins TRBV27 and TRBJ2-1; 9 nucleotides agree with TRBD2. The CDR3 totals 15 residues. Trimming at V came to 10 bases and at J to 2 bases, leaving 9 bases not matched to a gene. Germline V gene lookup returns CDR1 MNHEY and CDR2 SMNVEV (reference sequence).

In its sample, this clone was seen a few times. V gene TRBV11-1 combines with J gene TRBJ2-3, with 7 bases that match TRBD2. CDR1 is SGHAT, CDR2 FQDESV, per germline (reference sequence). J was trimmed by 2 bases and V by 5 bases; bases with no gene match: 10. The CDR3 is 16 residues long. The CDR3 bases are TGTGCCAGCAGCCCCGGGAGCAGCGGGACCACAGATACGCAGTATTTT. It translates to CASSPGSSGTTDTQYF.

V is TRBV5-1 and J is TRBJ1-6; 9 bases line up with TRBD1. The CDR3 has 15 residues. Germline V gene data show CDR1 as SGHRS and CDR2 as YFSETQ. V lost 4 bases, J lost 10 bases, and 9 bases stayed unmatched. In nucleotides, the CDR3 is TGCGCCAGCAGCCCAGGGACAGGGTGGGGATCACCCCTCCACTTT. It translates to CASSPGTGWGSPLHF.

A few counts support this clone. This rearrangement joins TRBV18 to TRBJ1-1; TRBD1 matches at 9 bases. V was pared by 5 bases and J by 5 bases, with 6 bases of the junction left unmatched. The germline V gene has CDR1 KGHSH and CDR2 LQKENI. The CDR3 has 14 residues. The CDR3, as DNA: TGTGCCAGCTCAGTCGACAGGGGGTTTACTGAAGCTTTCTTT. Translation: CASSVDRGFTEAFF.

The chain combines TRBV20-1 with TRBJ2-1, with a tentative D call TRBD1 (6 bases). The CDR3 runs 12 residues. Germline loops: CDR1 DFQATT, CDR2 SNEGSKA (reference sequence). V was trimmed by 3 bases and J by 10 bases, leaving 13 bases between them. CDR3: CSASKKGVEQFF. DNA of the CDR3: TGCAGTGCTAGTAAGAAGGGGGTAGAGCAGTTCTTC.

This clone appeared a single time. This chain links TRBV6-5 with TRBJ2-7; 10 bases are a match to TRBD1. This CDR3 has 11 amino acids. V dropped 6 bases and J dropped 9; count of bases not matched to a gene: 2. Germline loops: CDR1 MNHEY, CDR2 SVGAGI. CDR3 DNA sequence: TGTGCCAGCAGGGGACAGGGGAGGCAGTACTTC. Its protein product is CASRGQGRQYF.

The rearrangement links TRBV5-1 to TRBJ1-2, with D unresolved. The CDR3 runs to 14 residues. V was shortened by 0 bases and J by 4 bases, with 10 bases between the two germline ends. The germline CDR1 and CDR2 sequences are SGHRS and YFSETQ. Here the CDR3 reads CASSLAEHPYGYTF. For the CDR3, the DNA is TGCGCCAGCAGCTTGGCCGAACACCCCTATGGCTACACCTTC.

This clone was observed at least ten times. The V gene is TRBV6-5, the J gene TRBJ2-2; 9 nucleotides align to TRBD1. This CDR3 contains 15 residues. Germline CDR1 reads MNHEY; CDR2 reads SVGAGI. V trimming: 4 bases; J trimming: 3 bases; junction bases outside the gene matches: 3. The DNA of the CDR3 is TGTGCCAGCAGTTTGACAGGGGGGGACACCGGGGAGCTGTTTTTT. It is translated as CASSLTGGDTGELFF.